This T cell receptor beta chain was observed in a study of cytotoxic CD8 clonotypes in ibrutinib-treated CLL. Across the study: After a median of approximately 68 months, 14 patients stayed remitted and some 12 progressed; responses had been partial in some 25 and complete in 2.

General study results and limits: Relative to age-matched healthy donors, clonality at baseline was higher, and it tracked circulating CD8+ T-cell counts. Clonality rose at ibrutinib response, held steady in sustained remission, and fell toward baseline at progression. On treatment, the uncommon public clonotypes contracted or remained stable.

CDR1 SGHTA and CDR2 FQGNSA come from the germline V gene. The length of the CDR3 is 12 residues. The ends were cut back, 3 bases at V and 10 bases at J, with 10 bases in the middle. As for this clone: Its antigen is not identified.

TCRdb keeps only in-frame clones here, not all; method: immunoSEQ multiplex PCR. The profile shows approximately 100,000 clones, approximately 58% of them singletons. The sequenced sample was PBMCs, obtained after 24 months of ibrutinib treatment. The V call is TRBV7-2, the J call TRBJ2-1, with D unclear. This TCR derives from a human donor with chronic lymphocytic leukemia. The CDR3 spells CASSLVAVEQFF. The CDR3, as DNA: TGTGCCAGCAGCTTGGTGGCGGTAGAGCAGTTCTTC.